The present entry profiles one T cell receptor (beta chain) with its context. The target of this receptor is not known. Base qualities are not provided; no much larger clone lies one nucleotide away. The entry originates in a study of blood T cell repertoires in COVID-19 (TCRdb year 2020). Some background on the complete study: The collaborator samples originated in the United States, Italy and Spain and spanned the acute and convalescent phases of COVID-19. The material from the prospective study consisted of cDNA or gDNA derived from T cells, B-cell-depleted T cells, or PBMCs. The dataset comprised deeply sampled blood TCRbeta repertoires from subjects exposed to, actively infected with, or recovered from COVID-19. The repertoires were made available in a free public database intended to serve as a resource for research on the immune response to SARS-CoV-2. The samples were drawn from the first 160 participants of the ongoing ImmuneRACE study and from about 1,200 subjects provided by 6 global collaborators. Nearly every sample came with metadata listing a de-identified subject ID, COVID-19 status, age in years and sex. HLA class I and class II types, where available, came from metadata supplied by the sample provider rather than from assay-based typing. Results and caveats for the whole study, not just this receptor: The quantity of clinical and demographic metadata differed by source and by participant and was supplied without curation.

TCRbeta CDR3 regions were amplified from genomic DNA by means of the immunoSEQ Assay, a bias-controlled multiplex PCR. In the source study's methods: The number of nucleated cells in each sample was estimated by amplification of reference gene primers within the assay. Sequence reads were collapsed and filtered to measure the absolute abundance of every unique TCRbeta CDR3 rearrangement. For each sample, productive Simpson clonality was calculated as the square root of Simpson's diversity index over productive rearrangements. What TCRdb holds here is the immuneACCESS table cut down to in-frame rearrangements. Part of the clones is not present; checked against another copy, under half of the missing clones reflect an unresolved V gene, and the others are unexplained. The V and J calls and clone size come from that table; D and trimming were worked out from the DNA. Recorded for this sample are 210,000 or so clones; roughly 80% of them occurred a single time. Together, the top ten hold approximately 5.4% of the sample.

Each collaborating institution followed its own protocols to collect whole blood in K2EDTA tubes. For TCRbeta analysis, collaborators shipped samples as frozen whole blood, isolated PBMCs, or DNA extracted from either of those sample types. The V end gives up 6 bases and the J end 4 bases, leaving 8 bases in the junction not matched to a gene. The CDR3 contains 15 residues, cysteine and phenylalanine counted. Kept here is only the CDR3 DNA, which spans 45 bases and is read in frame from base 1. Via the germline V gene (reference sequence), CDR1 is LGHDT and CDR2 YNNKEL. The TCR comes from a human donor in a cohort sampled during active COVID-19. This sequence uses TRBV3-1 (or the pseudogene TRBV3-2) and TRBJ2-3, and 9 bases in between align with TRBD2. Sequencing input: peripheral blood. The nucleotide sequence reads as follows: TGTGCCAGCAGTGTTAGCGGGAGTCGCGCAGATACGCAGTATTTT. Translated, it gives CASSVSGSRADTQYF.